Presented here are 22 T cell receptor beta chains from one specimen sequenced in a study of beta chain features in type 1 diabetes. Reverse transcription of all isolated RNA meant that expressed TCRB transcripts were sequenced. TCRdb's copy holds only in-frame clones and misses some; the assay was immunoSEQ multiplex PCR. The table records about 320,000 clones, 13% to 15% of them present only once. The sequenced material came from central memory CD4+ T cells from blood. Receptors originate from a man between 25 and 39 years old in good health.

This clone was seen more than once but under ten times. J is TRBJ1-5 and V is TRBV6-1, with D unclear. V was cut by 8 bases and J by 9 bases, with 11 bases left in between. In germline, CDR1 is MNHNS, CDR2 SASEGT. The CDR3 consists of 11 residues. The CDR3 DNA reads as TGTGCCAGCGGGCGCGTGGGGCCCCAGCATTTT. It encodes CASGRVGPQHF.

This clone occurred many times. The rearrangement links TRBV27 to TRBJ1-5, with 7 bases lining up with TRBD1. This CDR3 has 15 amino acids. J gave up 0 bases and V 2 bases, and 1 base lay outside the gene matches. The V gene's germline CDR1 is MNHEY and CDR2 SMNVEV (reference sequence). The CDR3 loop is CASSLEGASNQPQHF. CDR3 coding DNA: TGTGCCAGCAGTTTAGAGGGGGCTAGCAATCAGCCCCAGCATTTT.

The rearrangement uses TRBV19 and TRBJ1-1; 8 bases are shared with TRBD1. The trim removed 5 bases at V and 10 bases at J, leaving 12 bases unmatched. The CDR3 has 14 amino acids. From germline, CDR1 is LNHDA and CDR2 SQIVND (reference sequence). The CDR3 loop is CASSLQGRGLGAFF. DNA of the CDR3: TGTGCCAGTAGTCTCCAGGGCAGGGGGCTTGGAGCTTTCTTT.

This chain joins TRBV11-3 and TRBJ2-1; tentative D call: TRBD2 (5 bases). From germline, CDR1 is SGHNT and CDR2 YENEEA. The CDR3 totals 15 residues. With 4 bases removed from V and 9 bases from J, the gap between germline ends came to 19 bases. Here the CDR3 reads CASSSERERSAEQFF. CDR3 nucleotide sequence: TGTGCCAGCAGCTCCGAGAGGGAGCGCTCAGCTGAGCAGTTCTTC.

This clone was seen only a few times. This chain's CDR3 is CASSITGTGGYEQYF. The CDR3 nucleotides are TGTGCCAGCAGTATAACCGGGACAGGGGGCTACGAGCAGTACTTC. The genes are TRBV27 and TRBJ2-7; 11 bases map to TRBD1. The CDR3 extends over 15 amino acids. Germline CDR1 and CDR2: MNHEY and SMNVEV (reference sequence). V was pared by 5 bases and J by 3 bases, with 6 bases of the junction left unmatched.

The rearrangement joins TRBV7-2 to TRBJ2-3; 7 bases agree with TRBD1. The CDR3 is made up of 16 amino acids. With 5 bases clipped from V and 0 bases from J, the junction kept 8 bases outside the gene matches. Germline-derived CDR1 and CDR2 are SGHTA and FQGNSA. CDR3 region: CASSQDRQTSTDTQYF. The CDR3 nucleotides are TGTGCCAGCAGCCAGGACAGGCAAACTAGCACAGATACGCAGTATTTT.

The chain uses TRBV19 and TRBJ2-5; no reliable D call. V was clipped by 2 bases and J by 2 bases, with 9 bases between them. CDR1 is LNHDA, CDR2 SQIVND, per germline (reference sequence). There are 14 residues in the CDR3. The CDR3 DNA reads as TGTGCCAGTAGTATAAGGTCCAAACAAGAGACCCAGTACTTC. Protein sequence: CASSIRSKQETQYF.

This clone was picked up a small number of times. The chain employs TRBV5-5 and TRBJ1-1; no clear D gene. This CDR3 contains 15 residues. Germline V gives CDR1 SGHKS, CDR2 YYEKEE (reference sequence). The V end was cut by 1 base, the J end by 5 bases, with 15 bases between. CDR3 nucleotide sequence: TGTGCCAGCAGCTTGCTTGATTCAGGAGGGACTGAAGCTTTCTTT. It specifies CASSLLDSGGTEAFF.

V gene TRBV29-1 combines with J gene TRBJ2-7; 11 positions match TRBD2. The CDR3 is 12 amino acids. Per germline, CDR1 SQVTM and CDR2 ANQGSEA. This CDR3 reads CSATSGSGEQYV. The CDR3 nucleotides read TGCAGTGCTACTAGCGGGAGTGGCGAGCAGTACGTC.

This clone was observed a handful of times. The V gene is TRBV5-4, the J gene TRBJ2-7; TRBD1 agrees at 9 bases. J gave up 8 bases and V 3 bases, and 3 bases lay outside the gene matches. The germline gives CDR1 SGHNT, CDR2 YYREEE (reference sequence). This CDR3 comprises 12 residues. The CDR3 here is CASSSGTGKQYV. CDR3 bases: TGTGCCAGCAGCTCCGGGACAGGGAAGCAGTACGTC.

This clone has only a few counts. The gene calls are TRBV7-9 and TRBJ2-3; D may be TRBD1 (6 bases). The germline V and J ends were trimmed by 4 bases and 2 bases, with 13 bases remaining between them. The CDR3 loop spans 15 amino acids. Per the germline V gene, CDR1 is SEHNR and CDR2 is FQNEAQ (reference sequence). CDR3 sequence: CASSSPGHITDTQYF. The CDR3 DNA reads TGTGCCAGCAGCTCCCCGGGACATATCACAGATACGCAGTATTTT.

This chain connects TRBV9 to TRBJ2-7; no definite D call. Deletions cut 0 bases from V and 2 bases from J, with 15 bases between. CDR1 SGDLS and CDR2 YYNGEE come from the germline V gene. This CDR3 spans 16 amino acids. The CDR3 is CASSVAPPRAPYEQYF. The CDR3 DNA reads TGTGCCAGCAGCGTAGCTCCCCCCCGAGCACCCTACGAGCAGTACTTC.

The chain carries TRBV7-2 and TRBJ1-1; 8 nucleotides agree with TRBD1. V was pared by 7 bases and J by 6 bases, with 7 bases of the junction left unmatched. In germline, CDR1 is SGHTA, CDR2 FQGNSA. The CDR3 loop spans 13 amino acids. The CDR3, as DNA: TGTGCCAGCACCTGGGCCAGGGGGCCTGAAGCTTTCTTT. This gives the protein CASTWARGPEAFF. Full variable domain (missing parts from reference TRBV7-2 and TRBJ1-1): GAGVSQSPSNKVTEKGKDVELRCDPISGHTALYWYRQSLGQGLEFLIYFQGNSAPDKSGLPSDRFSAERTGGSVSTLTIQRTQQEDSAVYLCASTWARGPEAFFGQGTRLTVV.

V and J are TRBV2 and TRBJ1-2, with no clear D. V lost 7 bases to trimming and J lost 4 bases, with 16 bases between them. This CDR3 has 14 amino acids. Germline lookup yields CDR1 SNHLY and CDR2 FYNNEI. The CDR3 sequence is CASTATEESYGYTF. The CDR3 DNA reads as TGTGCCAGCACTGCTACTGAAGAGAGCTATGGCTACACCTTC.

This clone turned up a few times. In nucleotides, the CDR3 is TGTGCCAGCACCCCGGGACAGGGGGCAGGTGAAGCTTTCTTT. Translating gives CASTPGQGAGEAFF. The J gene is TRBJ1-1, the V gene TRBV9; 12 bases agree with TRBD1. There are 14 residues in the CDR3. From germline, CDR1 is SGDLS and CDR2 YYNGEE. The junction had 7 bases not matched to a gene; V was cut back by 6 bases and J by 7 bases.

This rearrangement joins TRBV5-6 to TRBJ2-2; 10 bases align to TRBD1. Per the germline V gene, CDR1 is SGHDT and CDR2 is YYEEEE. The V gene end was trimmed by 6 bases and the J gene end by 4 bases; junction bases not matched to a gene: 9. CDR3 length equals 16 residues. CDR3 DNA: TGTGCCAGCAAGACGGGACAGGGGTTTTTCACCGGGGAGCTGTTTTTT. It translates to CASKTGQGFFTGELFF. The whole variable domain, remainder taken from reference TRBV5-6 and TRBJ2-2, is DAGVTQSPTHLIKTRGQQVTLRCSPKSGHDTVSWYQQALGQGPQFIFQYYEEEERQRGNFPDRFSGHQFPNYSSELNVNALLLGDSALYLCASKTGQGFFTGELFFGEGSRLTVL.

V is TRBV2 and J is TRBJ1-1, with D possibly TRBD1 on 5 matching bases. This CDR3 has 12 amino acids. Germline V CDR1 and CDR2: SNHLY, FYNNEI. V was shortened by 6 bases and J by 4 bases, with 9 bases between the two germline ends. Here the CDR3 reads CASRSGGTEAFF. CDR3 DNA sequence: TGTGCCAGCAGATCGGGGGGCACTGAAGCTTTCTTT. The whole variable domain, filled in from reference TRBV2 and TRBJ1-1, reads EPEVTQTPSHQVTQMGQEVILRCVPISNHLYFYWYRQILGQKVEFLVSFYNNEISEKSEIFDDQFSVERPDGSNFTLKIRSTKLEDSAMYFCASRSGGTEAFFGQGTRLTVV.

This clone was seen a few times. This chain's CDR3 is CASSLRAGEANTEAFF. The CDR3, as DNA: TGTGCCAGCAGCTTACGGGCGGGGGAGGCGAACACTGAAGCTTTCTTT. The chain carries TRBV7-2 and TRBJ1-1; D might be TRBD1 (5 bases). CDR1 and CDR2 (germline): SGHTA, FQGNSA. The ends were cut back, 2 bases at V and 1 base at J, with 14 bases in the middle. The CDR3 spans 16 residues.

This clone came up a few times. CDR3 in DNA: TGTGCCACCAGCAGAGGGGGGGATTTCAATCAGCCCCAGCATTTT. Amino acids: CATSRGGDFNQPQHF. This rearrangement joins TRBV15 to TRBJ1-5; maybe TRBD1 (5 bases). The length of the CDR3 is 15 residues. Germline assignment: CDR1 LNHNV and CDR2 YYDKDF (reference sequence). V lost 1 base to trimming and J lost 3 bases, with 10 bases between them.

This clone appeared a few times. The rearrangement uses TRBV9 and TRBJ2-7; TRBD2 matches at 9 bases. The CDR3 runs 17 residues. J was trimmed by 2 bases and V by 0 bases; bases with no gene match: 9. Germline CDR1 and CDR2: SGDLS and YYNGEE. The CDR3 protein is CASSVVFGGRAAYEQYV. CDR3 sequence (DNA): TGTGCCAGCAGCGTAGTATTTGGCGGGAGGGCCGCCTACGAGCAGTACGTC.

Only a few counts were recorded for this clone. The junction departs from germline at one end; a sequencing error may be responsible. In DNA form, the CDR3 reads TGCGCCAGCAGCCAAGATAGCAGCTACGAGCAGTACTTC. It encodes CASSQDSSYEQYF. The chain couples TRBV7-2 to TRBJ2-7; D gene ambiguous. Germline loops: CDR1 SGHTA, CDR2 FQGNSA. This CDR3 has 13 residues.

The rearrangement uses TRBV5-1 and TRBJ2-5, with TRBD1 matching 11 bases. CDR1 and CDR2 from the germline V gene are SGHRS and YFSETQ. V gave up 4 bases and J gave up 3 bases; unmatched junction bases: 5. The CDR3 contains 15 residues. The CDR3 spells CASSIPGQGEETQYF. The CDR3 bases are TGCGCCAGCAGCATACCGGGACAGGGGGAAGAGACCCAGTACTTC.